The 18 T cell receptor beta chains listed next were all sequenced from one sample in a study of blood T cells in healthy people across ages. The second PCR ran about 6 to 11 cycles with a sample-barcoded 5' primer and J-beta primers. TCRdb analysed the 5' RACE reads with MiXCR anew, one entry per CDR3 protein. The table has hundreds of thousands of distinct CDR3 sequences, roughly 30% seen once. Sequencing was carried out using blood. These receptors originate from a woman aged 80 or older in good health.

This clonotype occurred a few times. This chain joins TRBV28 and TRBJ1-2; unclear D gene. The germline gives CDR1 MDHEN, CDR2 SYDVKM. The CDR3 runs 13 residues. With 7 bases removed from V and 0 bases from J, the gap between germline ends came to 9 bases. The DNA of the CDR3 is TGTGCCAGCATTGAAGGAGCTAACTATGGCTACACCTTC. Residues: CASIEGANYGYTF.

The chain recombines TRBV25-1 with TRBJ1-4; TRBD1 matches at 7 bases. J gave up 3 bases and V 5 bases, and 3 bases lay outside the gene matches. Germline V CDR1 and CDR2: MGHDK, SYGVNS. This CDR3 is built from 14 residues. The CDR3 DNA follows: TGTGCCAGCAGTCAGACAGGGTCTAATGAAAAACTGTTTTTT. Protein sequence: CASSQTGSNEKLFF.

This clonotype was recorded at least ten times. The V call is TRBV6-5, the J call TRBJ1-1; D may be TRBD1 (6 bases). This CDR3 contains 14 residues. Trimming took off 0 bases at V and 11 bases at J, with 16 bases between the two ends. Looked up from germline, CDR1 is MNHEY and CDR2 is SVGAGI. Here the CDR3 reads CASSYSPHGGWAFF. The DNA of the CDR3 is TGTGCCAGCAGTTACTCGCCACACGGGGGCTGGGCTTTCTTT.

Here the CDR3 reads CATSDNRKAFF. The DNA of the CDR3 is TGTGCCACCAGTGATAATCGGAAAGCTTTCTTT. V is TRBV24-1 and J is TRBJ1-1; no clear D. The CDR3 consists of 11 residues. In germline, CDR1 is KGHDR, CDR2 SFDVKD. The V end lost 3 bases, the J end lost 9 bases, and 7 bases lay between the germline ends.

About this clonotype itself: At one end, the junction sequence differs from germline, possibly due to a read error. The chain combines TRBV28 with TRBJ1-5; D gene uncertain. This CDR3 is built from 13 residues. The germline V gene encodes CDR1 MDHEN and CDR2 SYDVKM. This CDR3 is CASSLYSNQLQHF. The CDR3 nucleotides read TGTGCCAGCAGTTTATACAGCAATCAGCTCCAGCATTTT.

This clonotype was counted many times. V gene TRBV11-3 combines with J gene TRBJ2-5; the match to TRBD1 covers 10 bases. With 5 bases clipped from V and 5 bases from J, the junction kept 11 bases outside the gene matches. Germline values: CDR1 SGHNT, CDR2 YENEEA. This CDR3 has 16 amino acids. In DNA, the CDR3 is TGTGCCAGCAGCAGGGGGACAGGGGCGGGCGAGGAGACCCAGTACTTC. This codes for CASSRGTGAGEETQYF.

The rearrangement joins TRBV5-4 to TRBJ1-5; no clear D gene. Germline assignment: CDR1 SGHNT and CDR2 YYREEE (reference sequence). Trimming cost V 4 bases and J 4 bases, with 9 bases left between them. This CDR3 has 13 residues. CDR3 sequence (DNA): TGTGCCAGCAGCGCCTCCATAAATCAGCCCCAGCATTTT. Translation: CASSASINQPQHF. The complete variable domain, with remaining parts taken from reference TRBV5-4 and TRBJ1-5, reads ETGVTQSPTHLIKTRGQQVTLRCSSQSGHNTVSWYQQALGQGPQFIFQYYREEENGRGNFPPRFSGLQFPNYSSELNVNALELDDSALYLCASSASINQPQHFGDGTRLSIL.

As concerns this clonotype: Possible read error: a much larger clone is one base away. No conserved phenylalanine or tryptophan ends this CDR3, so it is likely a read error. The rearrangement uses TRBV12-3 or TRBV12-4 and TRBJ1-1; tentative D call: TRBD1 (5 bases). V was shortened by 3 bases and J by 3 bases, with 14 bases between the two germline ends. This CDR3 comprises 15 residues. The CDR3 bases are TGTGCCAGCAGTTTCAGACAGACTAGGCACACTGAAGCTTTCTTG. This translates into CASSFRQTRHTEAFL.

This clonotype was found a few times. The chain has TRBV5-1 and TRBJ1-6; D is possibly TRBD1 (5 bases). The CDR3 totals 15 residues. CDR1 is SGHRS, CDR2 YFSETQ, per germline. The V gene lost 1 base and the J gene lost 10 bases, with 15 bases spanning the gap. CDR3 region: CASSLSGRKESPLHF. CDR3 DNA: TGCGCCAGCAGCTTGTCGGGGCGAAAAGAGTCACCCCTCCACTTT.

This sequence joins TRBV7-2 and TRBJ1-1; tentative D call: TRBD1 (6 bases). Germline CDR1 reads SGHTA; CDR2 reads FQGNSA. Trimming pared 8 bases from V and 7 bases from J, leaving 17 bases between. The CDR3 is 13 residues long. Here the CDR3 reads CASSLQGSSEAFF. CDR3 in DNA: TGTGCCAGCTCCCTACAGGGTTCCAGTGAAGCTTTCTTT.

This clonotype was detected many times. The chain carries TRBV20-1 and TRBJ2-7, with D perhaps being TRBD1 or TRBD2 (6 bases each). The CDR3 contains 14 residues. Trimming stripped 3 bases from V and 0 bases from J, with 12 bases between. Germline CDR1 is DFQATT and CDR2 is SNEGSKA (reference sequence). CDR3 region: CSASRSGASYEQYF. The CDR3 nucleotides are TGCAGTGCTAGTCGTTCGGGGGCCTCCTACGAGCAGTACTTC.

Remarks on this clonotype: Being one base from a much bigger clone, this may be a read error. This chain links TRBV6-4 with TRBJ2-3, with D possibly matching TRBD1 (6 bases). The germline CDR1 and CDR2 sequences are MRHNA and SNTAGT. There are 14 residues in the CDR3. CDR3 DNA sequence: TGTGCCAGCAGTGAAGAAGGGGACACAGATATGCAGTATTTT. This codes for CASSEEGDTDMQYF.

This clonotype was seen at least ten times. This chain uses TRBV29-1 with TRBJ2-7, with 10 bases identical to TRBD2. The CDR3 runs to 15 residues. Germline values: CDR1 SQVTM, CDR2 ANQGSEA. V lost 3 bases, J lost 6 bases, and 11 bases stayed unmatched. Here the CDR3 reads CSVDSSLSGGREQYF. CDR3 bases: TGCAGCGTTGATTCTTCACTTAGCGGGGGGCGCGAGCAGTACTTC.

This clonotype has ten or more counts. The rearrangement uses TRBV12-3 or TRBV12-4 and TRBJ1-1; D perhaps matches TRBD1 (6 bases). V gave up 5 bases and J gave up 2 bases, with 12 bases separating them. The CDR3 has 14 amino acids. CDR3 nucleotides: TGTGCCAGCAGTCGGACAGACCTCAACACTGAAGCTTTCTTT. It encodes CASSRTDLNTEAFF.

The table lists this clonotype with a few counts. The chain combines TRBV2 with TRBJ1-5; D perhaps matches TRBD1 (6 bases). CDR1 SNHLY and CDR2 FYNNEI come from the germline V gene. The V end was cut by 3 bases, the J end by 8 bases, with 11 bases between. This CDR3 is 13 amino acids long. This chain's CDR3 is CASSERTVKPQHF. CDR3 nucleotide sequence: TGTGCCAGCAGTGAGAGGACAGTTAAGCCCCAGCATTTT. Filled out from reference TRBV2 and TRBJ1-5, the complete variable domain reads EPEVTQTPSHQVTQMGQEVILRCVPISNHLYFYWYRQILGQKVEFLVSFYNNEISEKSEIFDDQFSVERPDGSNFTLKIRSTKLEDSAMYFCASSERTVKPQHFGDGTRLSIL.

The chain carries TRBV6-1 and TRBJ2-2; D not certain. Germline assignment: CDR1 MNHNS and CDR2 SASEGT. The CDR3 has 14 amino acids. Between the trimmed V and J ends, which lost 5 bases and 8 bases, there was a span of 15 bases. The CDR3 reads CASSPDPSGGELFF. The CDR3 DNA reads TGTGCCAGCAGTCCGGACCCATCCGGGGGGGAGCTGTTTTTT.

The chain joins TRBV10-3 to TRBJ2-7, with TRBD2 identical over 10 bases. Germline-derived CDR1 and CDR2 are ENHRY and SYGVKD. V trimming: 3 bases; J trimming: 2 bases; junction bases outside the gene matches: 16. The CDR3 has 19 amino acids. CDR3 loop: CAISDRRLAGESSTYEQYF. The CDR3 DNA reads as TGTGCCATCAGTGATCGTCGGCTAGCGGGAGAGAGTAGCACCTACGAGCAGTACTTC.

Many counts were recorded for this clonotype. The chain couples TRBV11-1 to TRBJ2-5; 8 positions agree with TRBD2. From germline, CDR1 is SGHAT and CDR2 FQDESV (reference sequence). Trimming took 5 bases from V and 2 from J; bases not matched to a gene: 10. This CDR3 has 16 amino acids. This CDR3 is CASSPPSGGRQETQYF. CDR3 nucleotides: TGTGCCAGCAGCCCCCCCAGCGGGGGCCGGCAAGAGACCCAGTACTTC.